A selection of T cell receptor beta chains follows, all from one sample in a study of shared clonotypes between healthy human individuals. Some clones are missing from TCRdb's copy, which holds only in-frame ones; the method was immunoSEQ multiplex PCR. The sample contains about 2.2 million clones, about 93% of which appear only once. Sequenced material: naive CD8+ T cells from PBMCs. The receptors stem from a man aged 18 to 35 in good health. Some clones in this sample may be carry-over from other donors' samples. Each CDR3 is given with its conserved first and last residue. Fields, in order: D gene, V gene, J gene, clone size, CDR3 DNA, CDR3 protein. The D gene is left open where the match is weak. Size values are once, few and many counts, or a class for expanded clones, and some rows have none.

TRBD2	TRBV27	TRBJ2-7	-	TGTGCCAGCAGTTTTTGGACTAGCGGATCCTACGAGCAGTACTTC	CASSFWTSGSYEQYF
-	TRBV15	TRBJ2-3	once	TGTGCCACCAGCAGAGTCCTGGGTAGCACAGATACGCAGTATTTT	CATSRVLGSTDTQYF
TRBD1	TRBV19	TRBJ1-2	-	TGTGCCAGTAGTCCGAAGGACAGGTTGGTCTCAAAGGACCCTAGACCCAACTATGGCTACACCTTC	CASSPKDRLVSKDPRPNYGYTF
-	TRBV19	TRBJ2-7	-	TGTGCCAGTAGTCCCCCCGGCGTTTACGAGCAGTACTTC	CASSPPGVYEQYF
-	TRBV9	TRBJ2-7	-	TGTGCCAGCAGCGCCACAGGATACTACGAGCAGTACTTC	CASSATGYYEQYF
-	TRBV6-6	TRBJ2-7	-	TGTGCCAGCAGCCACGACAGCTCCTACGAGCAGTACTTC	CASSHDSSYEQYF
-	TRBV7-9	TRBJ2-1	-	TGTGCCAGCAGCTTACCCCAAAGCCATCCCTACAATGAGCAGTTCTTC	CASSLPQSHPYNEQFF
TRBD1	TRBV27	TRBJ1-2	-	TGTGCCAGCAGTCCCAGGGGGCTTTCGGGCTATGGCTACACCTTC	CASSPRGLSGYGYTF
TRBD1	TRBV7-3	TRBJ1-2	-	TGTGCCAGCAGCTTAGACAGGGGCTATGGCTACACCTTC	CASSLDRGYGYTF
-	TRBV7-9	TRBJ2-1	-	TGTGCCAGCAGCTTAGGTTCCCCACTAGCCGCTTACAATGAGCAGTTCTTC	CASSLGSPLAAYNEQFF
-	TRBV5-1	TRBJ2-7	-	TGCGCCAGCAGCTTGACCAGGCAGGGGGGCCTGGACGAGCAGTACTTC	CASSLTRQGGLDEQYF
-	TRBV5-1	TRBJ2-3	-	TGCGCCAGCAGCTCCCGACAGGCTGCTAGCACAGATACGCAGTATTTT	CASSSRQAASTDTQYF
TRBD1	TRBV2	TRBJ1-4	-	TGTGCCAGCACCGAACCGGGACAGGGAGGTGAAAAACTGTTTTTT	CASTEPGQGGEKLFF
-	TRBV6-5	TRBJ1-5	-	TGTGCCAGCAGTTACTCGGGGACATCCCGCAATCAGCCCCAGCATTTT	CASSYSGTSRNQPQHF
-	TRBV28	TRBJ2-4	-	TGTGCCAGCTCCTCGGACAGTTTTCAGTACTTC	CASSSDSFQYF
-	TRBV25-1	TRBJ2-5	-	TGTGCCAGCAGTGAATGGTCCCATAACGCCTTGGAGACCCAGTACTTC	CASSEWSHNALETQYF
-	TRBV5-1	TRBJ2-7	-	TGCGCCAGCAGCCCCGAGGAAGGGCTCTACGAGCAGTACTTC	CASSPEEGLYEQYF
-	TRBV14	TRBJ2-3	-	TGTGCCAGCAGCCAAGGAGGGTGGGATACGCAGTATTTT	CASSQGGWDTQYF
TRBD2	TRBV28	TRBJ2-3	-	TGTGCCAGCAGTCCAATTGACGAGCGGGAGGAAATAGATACGCAGTATTTT	CASSPIDEREEIDTQYF